This note documents a single TCR beta chain sequence. This clone turned up a few times. Its antigen is still unknown. No much larger clone exists at a distance of one base, and base qualities are not known. This sample was taken from a study of cytomegalovirus exposure and HLA in healthy donors (dated by TCRdb to the late 2010s). With regard to the full study: According to a later analysis, the approximately 130 validation repertoires were produced on the same platform as the 666 repertoires of the first cohort. The study aimed to test whether signatures of past pathogen exposure could be identified by cataloging public T cell receptors. The study combined high-throughput TCR immunosequencing, statistical association of individual TCRs with disease status, and machine learning to predict cytomegalovirus infection status. Along with the approximately 650-subject first cohort, a separate validation cohort of over a hundred different subjects was used. Overall study results and their limits: A few of the identified cytomegalovirus-associated TCR beta chains were confirmed in vitro to be specific for cytomegalovirus antigens. The study gave a list of about 160 TCR beta chains associated with cytomegalovirus. In both the original and validation cohorts, the classifier was reported to diagnose cytomegalovirus status with high specificity and sensitivity. The authors suggested that the approach could potentially be extended to other disease states and immunological phenotypes. In a later analysis, TCRs clustered in the first cohort were found to also tend to co-occur in the 120 or so validation repertoires, with approximately 94% of cluster scores above 0. Most TCR sequences were seen in very few donors, while some public TCRs were found in many individuals. All 110 or so repertoires were used to score co-occurrence in the validation cohort in a later analysis, because that analysis had no HLA typing for the cohort.

The donors were included in the validation cohort of some 110 subjects, a group kept apart from the roughly 670-subject first cohort. The receptor library was made with the immunoSEQ multiplex PCR assay. On the authors' methods: A statistical classification framework was built for diagnosing cytomegalovirus status from the catalog of TCR beta chain sequences. The source is immuneACCESS, and TCRdb retained only in-frame sequences with V and J called. Part of the clones is not carried over; for the studies checked, unresolved V genes explain less than half of this, and the remainder is unexplained. V and J calls and clone size come straight from that table; D and trimming were deduced from the DNA. The sample has around 200,000 clones on record, approximately 86% of them singletons. The ten largest clones represent 2.9% of the sample. The germline V gene provides CDR1 SNHLY and CDR2 FYNNEI. Trimming takes 4 bases off V and 3 bases off J; junction bases not matched to a gene: 2. The CDR3 runs 13 residues from the cysteine to the phenylalanine. Only the CDR3 part of the read is kept: 39 bases, read in frame from the first base.

The source material was PBMCs. This sequence originates from a young woman in good health and CMV-seronegative. The chain joins TRBV2 to TRBJ2-7, with 8 middle bases fitting TRBD1. The sequence in DNA is TGTGCCAGCAGTGCCACAGGGGGCTACGAGCAGTACTTC. It specifies CASSATGGYEQYF.